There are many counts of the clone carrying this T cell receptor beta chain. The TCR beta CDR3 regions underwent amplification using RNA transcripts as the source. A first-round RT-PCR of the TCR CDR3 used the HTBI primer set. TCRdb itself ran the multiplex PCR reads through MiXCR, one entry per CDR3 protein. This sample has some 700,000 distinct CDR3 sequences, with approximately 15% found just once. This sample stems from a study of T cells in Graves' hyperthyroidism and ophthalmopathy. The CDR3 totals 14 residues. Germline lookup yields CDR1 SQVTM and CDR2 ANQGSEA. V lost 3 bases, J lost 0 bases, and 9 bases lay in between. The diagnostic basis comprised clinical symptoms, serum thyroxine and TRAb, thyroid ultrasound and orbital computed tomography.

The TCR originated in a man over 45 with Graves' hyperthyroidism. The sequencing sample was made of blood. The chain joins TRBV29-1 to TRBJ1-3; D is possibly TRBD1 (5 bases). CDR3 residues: CSVDGDFSGNTIYF. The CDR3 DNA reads TGCAGCGTTGATGGGGACTTCTCTGGAAACACCATATATTTT.